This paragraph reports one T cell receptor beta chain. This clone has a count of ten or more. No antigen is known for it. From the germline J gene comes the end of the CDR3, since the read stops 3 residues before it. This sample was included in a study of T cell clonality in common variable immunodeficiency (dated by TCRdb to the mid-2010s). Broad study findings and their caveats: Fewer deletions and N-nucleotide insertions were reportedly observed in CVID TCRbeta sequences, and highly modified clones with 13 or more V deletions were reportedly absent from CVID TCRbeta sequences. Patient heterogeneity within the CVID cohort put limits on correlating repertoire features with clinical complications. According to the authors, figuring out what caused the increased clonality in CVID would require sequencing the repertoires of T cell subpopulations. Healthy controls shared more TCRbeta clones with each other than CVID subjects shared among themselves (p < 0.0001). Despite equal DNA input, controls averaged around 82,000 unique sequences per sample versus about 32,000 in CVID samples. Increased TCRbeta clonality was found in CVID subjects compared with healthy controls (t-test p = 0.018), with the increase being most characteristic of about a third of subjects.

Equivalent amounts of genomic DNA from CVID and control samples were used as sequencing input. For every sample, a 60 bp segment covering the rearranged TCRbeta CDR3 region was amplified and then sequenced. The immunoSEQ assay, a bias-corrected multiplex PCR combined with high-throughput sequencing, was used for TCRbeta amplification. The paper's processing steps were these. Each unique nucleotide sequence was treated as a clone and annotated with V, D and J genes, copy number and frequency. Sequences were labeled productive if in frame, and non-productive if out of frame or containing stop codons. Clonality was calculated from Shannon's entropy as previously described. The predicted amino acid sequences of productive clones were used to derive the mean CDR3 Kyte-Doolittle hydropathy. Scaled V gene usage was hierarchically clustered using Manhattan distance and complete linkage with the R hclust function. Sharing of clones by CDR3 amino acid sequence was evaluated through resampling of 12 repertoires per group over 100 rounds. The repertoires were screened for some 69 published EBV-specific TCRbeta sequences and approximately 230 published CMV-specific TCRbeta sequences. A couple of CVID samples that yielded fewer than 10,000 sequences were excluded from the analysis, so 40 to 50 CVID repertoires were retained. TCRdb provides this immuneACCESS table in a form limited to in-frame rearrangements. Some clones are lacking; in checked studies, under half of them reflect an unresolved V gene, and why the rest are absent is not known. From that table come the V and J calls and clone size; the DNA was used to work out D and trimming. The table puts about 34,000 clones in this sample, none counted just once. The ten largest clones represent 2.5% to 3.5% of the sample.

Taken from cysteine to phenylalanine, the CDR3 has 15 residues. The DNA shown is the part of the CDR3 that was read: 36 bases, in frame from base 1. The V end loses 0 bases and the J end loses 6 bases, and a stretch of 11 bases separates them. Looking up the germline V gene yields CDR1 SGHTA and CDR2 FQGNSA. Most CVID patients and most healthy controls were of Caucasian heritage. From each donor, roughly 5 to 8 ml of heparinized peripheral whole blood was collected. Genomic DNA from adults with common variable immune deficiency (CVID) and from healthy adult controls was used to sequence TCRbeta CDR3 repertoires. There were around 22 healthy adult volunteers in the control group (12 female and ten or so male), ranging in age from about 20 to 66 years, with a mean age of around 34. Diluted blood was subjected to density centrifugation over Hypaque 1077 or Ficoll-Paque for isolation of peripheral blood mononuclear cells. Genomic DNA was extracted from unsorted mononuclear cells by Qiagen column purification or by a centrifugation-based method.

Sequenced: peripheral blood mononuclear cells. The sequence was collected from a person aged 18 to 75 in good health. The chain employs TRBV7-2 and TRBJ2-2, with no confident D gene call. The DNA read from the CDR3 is TGTGCCAGCAGCTTAGCCACTCAATTAGCCGGGGAG. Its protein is CASSLATQLAGE. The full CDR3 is CASSLATQLAGELFF.